The rows below give T cell receptor beta chains drawn from one sample of a study of human T cells and chemical hapten exposure. TCRdb ran MiXCR on the RACE reads and lists one entry per CDR3 protein. Among 73,000 or so distinct CDR3 sequences listed, 8.5% were seen once. The sample here was whole blood, taken in connection with sensitization to the hapten diphenylcyclopropenone (DPC). The source of these receptors is a woman in her forties or fifties with alopecia areata. Some clones in this sample may be carry-over from other donors' samples. Both conserved end residues are part of each CDR3.

cdr3_length j_call v_call cdr3_aa
11 TRBJ1-6 TRBV28 CASEGGSPLHF
19 TRBJ2-3 TRBV20-1 CSARPGWGPTRMGTDTQYF
15 TRBJ1-1 TRBV4-2 CASSQDAGIGTEAFF
14 TRBJ2-3 TRBV7-2 CASSSQTGQDTQYF
15 TRBJ2-5 TRBV6-5 CASSLAGGPQETQYF
16 TRBJ2-1 TRBV3-1 CASSHRAGLESGEQFF
13 TRBJ1-1 TRBV5-1 CASSSSENTEAFF
18 TRBJ2-1 TRBV11-2 CASSYRSSGRDSYNEQFF
16 TRBJ1-6 TRBV5-1 CASSLTTGRNNSPLHF
13 TRBJ2-1 TRBV28 CASRGLAARREFF
12 TRBJ2-3 TRBV4-2 CASSQGDNTQYF
15 TRBJ2-1 TRBV10-1 CASSATSGRYNEQFF
17 TRBJ1-6 TRBV6-5 CASSNGVLSSYNSPLHF
14 TRBJ2-7 TRBV29-1 CSVETGLLGGEQYF
15 TRBJ2-1 TRBV3-1 CASSQDLVAGNEQFF
16 TRBJ1-1 TRBV10-3 CAISESWKGLNTEAFF
14 TRBJ2-2 TRBV6-5 CASRAGTITGELFF
14 TRBJ2-7 TRBV5-5 CASSRLGGTWEQYF
17 TRBJ1-2 TRBV21-1 CASSPQMETGRTHGYTF
15 TRBJ1-4 TRBV7-9 CASSGAGSPNEKLFF
13 TRBJ1-1 TRBV30 CAWSVLGDTEAFF
11 TRBJ2-7 TRBV6-1 CASSENYEQYF
13 TRBJ2-5 TRBV14 CASSQVGTETQYF
13 TRBJ2-3 TRBV7-6 CASSLNPSDTQYF
14 TRBJ1-2 TRBV12-3/TRBV12-4 CASSPGQGRYGYTF
12 TRBJ2-5 TRBV6-5 CASRSAGETQYF
12 TRBJ1-2 TRBV20-1 CSASGTVYGYTF
16 TRBJ1-5 TRBV6-5 CATREDGSYSNQPQHF
19 TRBJ1-6 TRBV7-8 CASSLAWKQGQGHNSPLHF
11 TRBJ1-2 TRBV25-1 CASSGGTGLFF
12 TRBJ2-7 TRBV28 CASSLNGYEQYF
15 TRBJ1-1 TRBV10-3 CAISESTTGDTEAFF
18 TRBJ1-6 TRBV6-4 CASSGHRGTSSYNSPLHF
19 TRBJ1-3 TRBV6-1 CASSEAWGQGPSPGNTIYF
12 TRBJ2-5 TRBV12-3/TRBV12-4 CASSFGGETQYF
12 TRBJ2-5 TRBV12-3/TRBV12-4 CASSFSGETQYF
15 TRBJ2-3 TRBV7-2 CASSRRLAGTDTQYF
13 TRBJ1-2 TRBV29-1 CSVTQSGAYGYTF
17 TRBJ2-1 TRBV20-1 CSADRDRGLRGDNEQFF
12 TRBJ1-2 TRBV28 CASSDSAYGYTF
15 TRBJ1-4 TRBV7-6 CASSYGGPYNEKLFF
13 TRBJ2-2 TRBV12-3/TRBV12-4 CASTFDRPRELFF
13 TRBJ1-3 TRBV28 CASSLERRNTIYF
17 TRBJ2-6 TRBV15 CATSRPTGNPGANVLTF